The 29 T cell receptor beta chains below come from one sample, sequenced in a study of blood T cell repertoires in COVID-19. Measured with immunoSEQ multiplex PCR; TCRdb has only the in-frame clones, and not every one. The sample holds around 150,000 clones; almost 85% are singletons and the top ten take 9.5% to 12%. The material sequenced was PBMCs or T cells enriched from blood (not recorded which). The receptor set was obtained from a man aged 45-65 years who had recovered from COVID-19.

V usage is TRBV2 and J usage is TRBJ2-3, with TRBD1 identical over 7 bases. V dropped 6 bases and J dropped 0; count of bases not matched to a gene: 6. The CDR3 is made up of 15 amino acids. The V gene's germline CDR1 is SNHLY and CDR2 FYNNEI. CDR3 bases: TGTGCCAGCAGCGTCACAGGGGCTAGCACAGATACGCAGTATTTT. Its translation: CASSVTGASTDTQYF.

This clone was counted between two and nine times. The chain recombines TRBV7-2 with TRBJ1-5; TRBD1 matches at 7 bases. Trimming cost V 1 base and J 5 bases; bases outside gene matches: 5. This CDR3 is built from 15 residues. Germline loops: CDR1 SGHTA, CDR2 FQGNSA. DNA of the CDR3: TGTGCCAGCAGCTTAGTAGGGGGCTTAGATCAGCCCCAGCATTTT. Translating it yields CASSLVGGLDQPQHF.

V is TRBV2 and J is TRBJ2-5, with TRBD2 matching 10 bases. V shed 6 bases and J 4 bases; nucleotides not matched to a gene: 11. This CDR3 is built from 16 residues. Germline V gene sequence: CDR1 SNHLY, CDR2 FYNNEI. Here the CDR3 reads CASSASGGGGRETQYF. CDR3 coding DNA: TGTGCCAGCAGCGCCAGCGGGGGGGGCGGGAGAGAGACCCAGTACTTC.

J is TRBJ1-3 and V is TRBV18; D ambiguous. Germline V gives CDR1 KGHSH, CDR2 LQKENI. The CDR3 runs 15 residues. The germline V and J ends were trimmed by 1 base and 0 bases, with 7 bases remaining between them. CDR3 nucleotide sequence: TGTGCCAGCTCACCACAGGAGAGCTCTGGAAACACCATATATTTT. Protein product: CASSPQESSGNTIYF.

As DNA, the CDR3 is TGCAGCGTTGGTGGGACAGGGCACAATGAGCAGTTCTTC. This codes for CSVGGTGHNEQFF. This chain uses TRBV29-1 with TRBJ2-1; 9 bases are shared with TRBD1. This CDR3 has 13 residues. The V gene end was trimmed by 4 bases and the J gene end by 5 bases; junction bases not matched to a gene: 3. CDR1 and CDR2 from the germline V gene are SQVTM and ANQGSEA.

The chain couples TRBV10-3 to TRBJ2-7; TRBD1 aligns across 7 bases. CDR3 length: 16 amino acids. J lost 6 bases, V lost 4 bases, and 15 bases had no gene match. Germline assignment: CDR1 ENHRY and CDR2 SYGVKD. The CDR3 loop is CAISGLGQVRVGEQYF. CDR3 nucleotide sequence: TGTGCCATCAGTGGACTCGGACAGGTTAGGGTGGGCGAGCAGTACTTC.

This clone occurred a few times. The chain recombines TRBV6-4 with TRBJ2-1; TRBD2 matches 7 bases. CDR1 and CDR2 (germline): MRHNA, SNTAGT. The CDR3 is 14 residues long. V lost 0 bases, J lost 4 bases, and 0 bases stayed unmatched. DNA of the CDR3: TGTGCCAGCAGTGACTCTAGCGGGTACAATGAGCAGTTCTTC. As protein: CASSDSSGYNEQFF.

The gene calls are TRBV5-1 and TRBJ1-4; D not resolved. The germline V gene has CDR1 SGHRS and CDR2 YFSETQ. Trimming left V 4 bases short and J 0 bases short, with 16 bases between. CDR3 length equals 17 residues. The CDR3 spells CASSRLIRGATNEKLFF. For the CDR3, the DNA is TGCGCCAGCAGCCGACTTATCCGGGGTGCAACTAATGAAAAACTGTTTTTT.

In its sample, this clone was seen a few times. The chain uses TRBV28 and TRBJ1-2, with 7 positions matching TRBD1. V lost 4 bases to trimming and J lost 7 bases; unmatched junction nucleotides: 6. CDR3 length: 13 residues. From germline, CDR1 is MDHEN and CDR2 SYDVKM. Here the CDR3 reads CASSSQGVRGYTF. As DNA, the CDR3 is TGTGCCAGCAGTTCGCAGGGGGTGCGTGGCTACACCTTC.

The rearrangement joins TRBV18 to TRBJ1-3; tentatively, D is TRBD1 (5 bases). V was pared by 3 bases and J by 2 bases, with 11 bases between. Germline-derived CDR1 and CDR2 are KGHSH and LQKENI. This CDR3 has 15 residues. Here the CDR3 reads CASSPLQDTGNTIYF. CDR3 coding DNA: TGTGCCAGCTCACCGTTACAGGACACTGGAAACACCATATATTTT.

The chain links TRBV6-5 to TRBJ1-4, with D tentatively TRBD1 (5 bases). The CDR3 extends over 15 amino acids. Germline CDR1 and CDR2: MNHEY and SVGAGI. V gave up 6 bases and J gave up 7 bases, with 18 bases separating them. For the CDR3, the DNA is TGTGCCAGCAGAGATCGACGGGGGAAGGGTGAAAAACTGTTTTTT. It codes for CASRDRRGKGEKLFF.

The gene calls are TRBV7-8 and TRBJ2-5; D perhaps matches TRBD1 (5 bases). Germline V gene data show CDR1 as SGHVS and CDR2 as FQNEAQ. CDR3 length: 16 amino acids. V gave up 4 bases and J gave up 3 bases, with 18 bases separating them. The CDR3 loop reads CASSSTGFGLKETQYF. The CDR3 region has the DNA TGTGCCAGCAGCTCTACAGGTTTTGGTTTAAAAGAGACCCAGTACTTC. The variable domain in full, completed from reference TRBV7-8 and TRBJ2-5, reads GAGVSQSPRYKVAKRGQDVALRCDPISGHVSLFWYQQALGQGPEFLTYFQNEAQLDKSGLPSDRFFAERPEGSVSTLKIQRTQQEDSAVYLCASSSTGFGLKETQYFGPGTRLLVL.

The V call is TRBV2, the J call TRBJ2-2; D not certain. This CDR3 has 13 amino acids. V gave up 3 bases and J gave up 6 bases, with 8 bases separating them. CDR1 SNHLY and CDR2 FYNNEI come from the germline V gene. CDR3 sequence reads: CASSELSSGELFF. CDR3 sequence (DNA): TGTGCCAGCAGTGAGTTGTCTTCCGGGGAGCTGTTTTTT.

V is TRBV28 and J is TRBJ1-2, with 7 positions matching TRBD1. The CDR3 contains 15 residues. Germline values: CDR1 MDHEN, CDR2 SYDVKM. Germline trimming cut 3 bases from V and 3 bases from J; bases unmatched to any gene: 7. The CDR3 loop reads CASSFQTGRYYGYTF. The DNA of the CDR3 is TGTGCCAGCAGTTTTCAGACAGGGAGGTACTATGGCTACACCTTC.

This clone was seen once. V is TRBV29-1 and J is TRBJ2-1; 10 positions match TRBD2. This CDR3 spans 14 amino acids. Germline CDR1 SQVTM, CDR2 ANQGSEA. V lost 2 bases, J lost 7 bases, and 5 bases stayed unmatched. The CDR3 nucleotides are TGCAGCGTTGAAAGCGGGAGGGCCCGGAATGAGCAGTTCTTC. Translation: CSVESGRARNEQFF.

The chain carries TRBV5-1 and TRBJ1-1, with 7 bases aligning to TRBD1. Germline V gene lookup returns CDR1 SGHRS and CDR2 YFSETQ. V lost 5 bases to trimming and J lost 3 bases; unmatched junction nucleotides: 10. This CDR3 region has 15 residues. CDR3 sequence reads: CASRVAVTGHTEAFF. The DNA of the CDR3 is TGCGCCAGCAGAGTAGCTGTGACAGGGCACACTGAAGCTTTCTTT.

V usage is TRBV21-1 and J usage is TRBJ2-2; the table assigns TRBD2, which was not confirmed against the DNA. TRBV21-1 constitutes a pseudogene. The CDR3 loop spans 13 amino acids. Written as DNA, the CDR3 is TGTGCCAGGAGCTTCGGGGAATCCGGGGAGCTGTTTTTT. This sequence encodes CARSFGESGELFF.

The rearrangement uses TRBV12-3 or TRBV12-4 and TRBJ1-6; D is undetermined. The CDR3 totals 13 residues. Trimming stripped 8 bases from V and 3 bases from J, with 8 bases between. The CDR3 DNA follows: TGTGCCAGCTGGTCAGACTATAATTCACCCCTCCACTTT. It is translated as CASWSDYNSPLHF.

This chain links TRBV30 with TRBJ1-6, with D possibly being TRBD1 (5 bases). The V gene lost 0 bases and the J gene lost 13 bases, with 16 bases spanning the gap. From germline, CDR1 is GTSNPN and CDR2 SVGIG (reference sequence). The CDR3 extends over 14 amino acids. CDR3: CAWSVLPGLNPLHF. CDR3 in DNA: TGTGCCTGGAGTGTACTTCCGGGACTGAATCCCCTCCACTTT.

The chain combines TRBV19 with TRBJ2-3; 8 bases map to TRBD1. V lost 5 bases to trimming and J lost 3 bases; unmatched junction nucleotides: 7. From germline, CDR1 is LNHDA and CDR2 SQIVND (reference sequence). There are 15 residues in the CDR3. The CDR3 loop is CASSSPRGRTDTQYF. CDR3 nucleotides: TGTGCCAGTAGTTCCCCCAGGGGGCGTACAGATACGCAGTATTTT.

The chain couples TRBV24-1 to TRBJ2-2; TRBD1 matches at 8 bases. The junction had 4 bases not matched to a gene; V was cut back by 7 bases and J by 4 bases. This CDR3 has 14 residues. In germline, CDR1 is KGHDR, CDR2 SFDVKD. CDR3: CATRATGVTGELFF. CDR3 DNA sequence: TGTGCCACCAGGGCGACAGGGGTCACCGGGGAGCTGTTTTTT.

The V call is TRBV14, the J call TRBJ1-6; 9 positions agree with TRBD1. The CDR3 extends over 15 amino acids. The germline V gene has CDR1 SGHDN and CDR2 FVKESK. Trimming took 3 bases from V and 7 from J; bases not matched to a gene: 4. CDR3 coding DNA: TGTGCCAGCAGCCACCGGACAGGGGCCAATTCACCCCTCCACTTT. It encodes CASSHRTGANSPLHF. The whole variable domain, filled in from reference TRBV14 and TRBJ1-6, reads EAGVTQFPSHSVIEKGQTVTLRCDPISGHDNLYWYRRVMGKEIKFLLHFVKESKQDESGMPNNRFLAERTGGTYSTLKVQPAELEDSGVYFCASSHRTGANSPLHFGNGTRLTVT.

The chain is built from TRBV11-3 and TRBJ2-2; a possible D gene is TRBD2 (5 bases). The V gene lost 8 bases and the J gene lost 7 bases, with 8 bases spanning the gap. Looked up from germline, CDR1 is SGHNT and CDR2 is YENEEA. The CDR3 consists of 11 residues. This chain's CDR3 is CASRRDGELFF. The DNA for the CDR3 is TGTGCCAGCCGCCGGGACGGGGAGCTGTTTTTT.

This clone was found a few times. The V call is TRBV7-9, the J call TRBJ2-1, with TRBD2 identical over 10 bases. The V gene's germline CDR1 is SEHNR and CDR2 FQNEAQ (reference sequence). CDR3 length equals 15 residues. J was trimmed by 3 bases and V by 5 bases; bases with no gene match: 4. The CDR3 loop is CASSHTSGDYNEQFF. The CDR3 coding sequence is TGTGCCAGCAGCCATACTAGCGGGGACTACAATGAGCAGTTCTTC. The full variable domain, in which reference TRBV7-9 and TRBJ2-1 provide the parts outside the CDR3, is DTGVSQNPRHKITKRGQNVTFRCDPISEHNRLYWYRQTLGQGPEFLTYFQNEAQLEKSRLLSDRFSAERPKGSFSTLEIQRTEQGDSAMYLCASSHTSGDYNEQFFGPGTRLTVL.

CDR3 sequence: CASSPTDREGYTF. The CDR3 DNA is TGCGCCAGCAGCCCGACTGACAGGGAGGGCTACACCTTC. The V gene is TRBV5-1, the J gene TRBJ1-2; 7 positions agree with TRBD1. Trimming at V came to 4 bases and at J to 8 bases, leaving 8 bases not matched to a gene. The germline CDR1 and CDR2 sequences are SGHRS and YFSETQ. The CDR3 consists of 13 residues.

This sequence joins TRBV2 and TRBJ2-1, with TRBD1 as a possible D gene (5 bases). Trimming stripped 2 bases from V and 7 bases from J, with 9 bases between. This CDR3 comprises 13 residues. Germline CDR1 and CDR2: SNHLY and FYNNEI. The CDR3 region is CASSERRGNEQFF. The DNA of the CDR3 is TGTGCCAGCAGTGAAAGAAGGGGAAATGAGCAGTTCTTC.

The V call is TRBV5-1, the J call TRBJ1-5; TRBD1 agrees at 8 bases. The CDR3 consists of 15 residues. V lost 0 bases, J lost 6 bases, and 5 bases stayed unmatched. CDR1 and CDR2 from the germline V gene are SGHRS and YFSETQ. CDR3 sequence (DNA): TGCGCCAGCAGCTTGGGCAGGGGGCCCGGTCAGCCCCAGCATTTT. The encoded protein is CASSLGRGPGQPQHF.

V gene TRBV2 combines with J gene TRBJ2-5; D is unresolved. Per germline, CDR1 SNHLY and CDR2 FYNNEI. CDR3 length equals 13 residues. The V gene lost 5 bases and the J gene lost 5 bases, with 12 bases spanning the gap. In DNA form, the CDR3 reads TGTGCCAGCAGTCCGATGCGGCAGGAGACCCAGTACTTC. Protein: CASSPMRQETQYF.

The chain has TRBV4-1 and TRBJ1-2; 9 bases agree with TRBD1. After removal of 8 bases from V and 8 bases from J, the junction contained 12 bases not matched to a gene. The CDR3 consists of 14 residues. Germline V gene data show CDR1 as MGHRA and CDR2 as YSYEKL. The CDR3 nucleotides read TGCGCCAGCTCTAATGGGACAGGGACGTCAGGCTACACCTTC. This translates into CASSNGTGTSGYTF.